Below, 22 T cell receptor beta chains from the same sample are listed, as sequenced in a study of blood T cell repertoires in COVID-19. Repertoires were generated with immunoSEQ multiplex PCR, while TCRdb's copy carries only in-frame clones and drops some. The sample lists approximately 62,000 clones, more than 80% occurring once. The sample consisted of peripheral blood. The receptors were gathered from a human donor with active COVID-19. The donor label of this sample is uncertain.

The chain links TRBV9 to TRBJ2-7; TRBD1 aligns across 8 bases. The CDR3 runs 16 residues. Germline CDR1 and CDR2: SGDLS and YYNGEE. J gave up 3 bases and V 4 bases, and 12 bases lay outside the gene matches. The CDR3 loop reads CASSTRTGIIVYEQYF. The CDR3 DNA reads TGTGCCAGCAGCACTAGGACAGGGATTATCGTCTACGAGCAGTACTTC.

The chain combines TRBV7-2 with TRBJ1-6, with TRBD1 matching over 8 bases. J lost 3 bases, V lost 5 bases, and 15 bases had no gene match. CDR1 is SGHTA and CDR2 is FQGNSA in the germline V gene. CDR3 length: 19 amino acids. The CDR3 here is CASSALRTGREIYNSPLHF. The CDR3 region has the DNA TGTGCCAGCAGCGCACTTCGGACAGGGAGGGAGATCTATAATTCACCCCTCCACTTT.

The rearrangement uses TRBV21-1 and TRBJ2-4; TRBD2 reflects the table's D call only, with no check against the DNA. TRBV21-1 is flagged as a pseudogene. CDR3 length equals 18 residues. The CDR3 DNA follows: TGTGCCAGCAGCCAGGGTCAAGCGGGAGTTGAGACCAAAAACATTCAGTACTTC. Protein product: CASSQGQAGVETKNIQYF.

This clone occurred once. The chain recombines TRBV30 with TRBJ2-3, with 8 positions matching TRBD2. The V gene end was trimmed by 0 bases and the J gene end by 5 bases; junction bases not matched to a gene: 13. Germline V gene sequence: CDR1 GTSNPN, CDR2 SVGIG (reference sequence). The CDR3 contains 17 residues. The CDR3 protein is CAWSVPGGGMSIDTQYF. CDR3 in DNA: TGTGCCTGGAGTGTACCGGGAGGGGGGATGTCCATAGATACGCAGTATTTT.

This clone has only one observation. The chain combines TRBV4-3 with TRBJ2-1; tentative D call: TRBD1 (6 bases). The V and J ends lost 0 bases and 9 bases respectively, with 18 bases between them. CDR3 length: 16 amino acids. The V gene's germline CDR1 is LGHNA and CDR2 YSLEER. The CDR3 DNA reads TGCGCCAGCAGCCAAGATCCGTCGGCAGGGGAAGGTGAGCAGTTCTTC. Translation: CASSQDPSAGEGEQFF.

CDR3 residues: CASRPQGYNEQFF. The DNA for the CDR3 is TGTGCCAGCAGACCCCAGGGTTACAATGAGCAGTTCTTC. The J gene is TRBJ2-1, the V gene TRBV28; TRBD1 is a possible D gene (5 bases). V was clipped by 6 bases and J by 4 bases, with 10 bases between them. The germline V gene encodes CDR1 MDHEN and CDR2 SYDVKM. The CDR3 is made up of 13 amino acids.

The V and J genes are TRBV7-2 and TRBJ1-5; D remains ambiguous. The CDR3 sequence is 15 residues long. Deletions cut 1 base from V and 6 bases from J, with 13 bases between. The V gene's germline CDR1 is SGHTA and CDR2 FQGNSA. CDR3 in amino acids: CASSLEGLEGQPQHF. CDR3 in DNA: TGTGCCAGCAGCTTAGAGGGCCTGGAGGGTCAGCCCCAGCATTTT. The whole variable domain, filled in from reference TRBV7-2 and TRBJ1-5, reads GAGVSQSPSNKVTEKGKDVELRCDPISGHTALYWYRQSLGQGLEFLIYFQGNSAPDKSGLPSDRFSAERTGGSVSTLTIQRTQQEDSAVYLCASSLEGLEGQPQHFGDGTRLSIL.

This chain links TRBV5-4 with TRBJ2-7; weak D call: TRBD2 (5 bases). Germline V gene data show CDR1 as SGHNT and CDR2 as YYREEE (reference sequence). The CDR3 sequence is 14 residues long. V was cut by 0 bases and J by 4 bases, with 11 bases left in between. CDR3 sequence: CASSLEAAIYEQYF. The CDR3 bases are TGTGCCAGCAGCTTGGAAGCGGCCATATACGAGCAGTACTTC.

This clone was seen only a few times. The rearrangement joins TRBV3-1 (or the pseudogene TRBV3-2) to TRBJ2-1; 7 nucleotides align to TRBD2. The junction had 8 bases not matched to a gene; V was cut back by 4 bases and J by 5 bases. Germline CDR1 LGHDT, CDR2 YNNKEL (reference sequence). This CDR3 spans 15 amino acids. The CDR3 region is CASSPTGTMHNEQFF. CDR3 bases: TGTGCCAGCAGCCCAACCGGGACTATGCACAATGAGCAGTTCTTC.

The chain uses TRBV28 and TRBJ2-7; 15 bases agree with TRBD2. Trimming cost V 5 bases and J 5 bases; bases outside gene matches: 7. The CDR3 is 16 residues long. Germline CDR1 is MDHEN and CDR2 is SYDVKM. The CDR3 loop reads CASSPAGTSGRNEQYF. The DNA of the CDR3 is TGTGCCAGCAGTCCCGCCGGGACTAGCGGGAGGAACGAGCAGTACTTC.

The rearrangement joins TRBV28 to TRBJ1-3; tentatively, D is TRBD1 (5 bases). Germline values: CDR1 MDHEN, CDR2 SYDVKM. This CDR3 comprises 14 residues. The V end lost 7 bases, the J end lost 3 bases, and 13 bases lay between the germline ends. CDR3 region: CASTTGGIGNTIYF. In DNA, the CDR3 is TGTGCCAGCACCACGGGGGGAATTGGAAACACCATATATTTT.

This clone has only one observation. The rearrangement uses TRBV3-1 (or the pseudogene TRBV3-2) and TRBJ2-7; D may be TRBD2 (5 bases). This CDR3 is built from 18 residues. V shed 3 bases and J shed 6 bases, with 27 bases lying between them. Germline V CDR1 and CDR2: LGHDT, YNNKEL (reference sequence). In DNA form, the CDR3 reads TGTGCCAGCAGCCAGCAGAGTAAGCGGCGGGCTAGTTCTGTCGAGCAGTACTTC. Translation gives CASSQQSKRRASSVEQYF.

V usage is TRBV7-9 and J usage is TRBJ1-1, with a weak D call TRBD1 (5 bases). Trimming removed 4 bases from V and 3 bases from J, with 12 bases in between. This CDR3 contains 14 residues. Looked up from germline, CDR1 is SEHNR and CDR2 is FQNEAQ (reference sequence). The CDR3 sequence is CASSSGPTDTEAFF. CDR3 sequence (DNA): TGTGCCAGCAGCTCAGGGCCAACCGACACTGAAGCTTTCTTT.

This clone was observed a single time. The gene calls are TRBV7-3 and TRBJ2-2; 7 bases fit TRBD1. Germline V gives CDR1 SGHTA, CDR2 FQGTGA. This CDR3 spans 16 amino acids. The J segment lost 7 bases and the V segment lost 3 bases, leaving 11 bases of the junction unmatched. CDR3 coding DNA: TGTGCCAGCAGCTTTGGGAGACAGGGATTGGGCGGGGAGCTGTTTTTT. Amino acids: CASSFGRQGLGGELFF. Full variable domain (missing parts from reference TRBV7-3 and TRBJ2-2): GAGVSQTPSNKVTEKGKYVELRCDPISGHTALYWYRQSLGQGPEFLIYFQGTGAADDSGLPNDRFFAVRPEGSVSTLKIQRTERGDSAVYLCASSFGRQGLGGELFFGEGSRLTVL.

The chain combines TRBV18 with TRBJ2-5; D perhaps matches TRBD2 (6 bases). Trimming removed 2 bases from V and 5 bases from J, with 15 bases in between. The CDR3 loop spans 15 amino acids. Germline V gene sequence: CDR1 KGHSH, CDR2 LQKENI. Written as DNA, the CDR3 is TGTGCCAGCTCACCAGCGGAGGGGAGTGGGGAGACCCAGTACTTC. This encodes CASSPAEGSGETQYF.

The rearrangement uses TRBV6-2 or TRBV6-3 and TRBJ2-2; no firm D call. Germline values: CDR1 MNHEY, CDR2 SVGEGT. The CDR3 loop spans 15 amino acids. V was trimmed by 2 bases and J by 2 bases, leaving 9 bases between them. The CDR3 DNA follows: TGTGCCAGCAGTTACAACTCACCAAACACCGGGGAGCTGTTTTTT. Protein: CASSYNSPNTGELFF.

This clone came up a few times. The chain has TRBV6-5 and TRBJ1-6; 9 bases match TRBD1. The CDR3 has 13 residues. Trimming took 10 bases from V and 6 from J; bases not matched to a gene: 4. Germline V gene lookup returns CDR1 MNHEY and CDR2 SVGAGI. The CDR3 sequence: CATSTGGNSPLHF. CDR3 nucleotide sequence: TGTGCCACTTCGACAGGGGGTAATTCACCCCTCCACTTT.

V usage is TRBV7-9 and J usage is TRBJ2-4; 9 nucleotides agree with TRBD2. With V trimmed by 4 bases and J by 5 bases, 15 bases remained unmatched. The length of the CDR3 is 18 residues. Per germline, CDR1 SEHNR and CDR2 FQNEAQ (reference sequence). The CDR3 spells CASSSTGLAVSWENIQYF. CDR3 nucleotides: TGTGCCAGCAGCTCTACGGGACTAGCAGTTTCTTGGGAAAACATTCAGTACTTC.

The chain couples TRBV4-1 to TRBJ1-5; TRBD1 aligns across 8 bases. Germline CDR1 and CDR2: MGHRA and YSYEKL. This CDR3 is 16 amino acids long. The V gene end was trimmed by 0 bases and the J gene end by 7 bases; junction bases not matched to a gene: 8. CDR3 protein: CASSQEMTGVGQPQHF. The CDR3 region has the DNA TGCGCCAGCAGCCAAGAGATGACAGGGGTAGGGCAGCCCCAGCATTTT.

This chain joins TRBV5-8 and TRBJ2-2; D unresolved. CDR3 length: 13 amino acids. Germline CDR1 is SGHTS and CDR2 is YDEGEE. Trimming pared 4 bases from V and 6 bases from J, leaving 10 bases between. The CDR3 here is CASSAISPGELFF. The CDR3 DNA is TGTGCCAGCAGCGCGATATCCCCCGGGGAGCTGTTTTTT.

The chain joins TRBV25-1 to TRBJ1-1; TRBD1 is a possible D gene (5 bases). V shed 2 bases and J shed 4 bases, with 14 bases lying between them. Germline V lookup: CDR1 MGHDK, CDR2 SYGVNS. The length of the CDR3 is 15 residues. CDR3 sequence: CASSESGGVITEAFF. The CDR3 DNA follows: TGTGCCAGCAGTGAAAGTGGGGGGGTAATCACTGAAGCTTTCTTT. Full variable domain (outside the CDR3, taken from reference TRBV25-1 and TRBJ1-1): EADIYQTPRYLVIGTGKKITLECSQTMGHDKMYWYQQDPGMELHLIHYSYGVNSTEKGDLSSESTVSRIRTEHFPLTLESARPSHTSQYLCASSESGGVITEAFFGQGTRLTVV.

The chain links TRBV6-5 to TRBJ2-7; 10 bases match TRBD2. CDR1 is MNHEY and CDR2 is SVGAGI in the germline V gene. V trimming: 2 bases; J trimming: 2 bases; junction bases outside the gene matches: 6. CDR3 length equals 16 residues. CDR3 in amino acids: CASSYLPSGRTYEQYF. CDR3 in DNA: TGTGCCAGCAGTTACCTACCTAGCGGGAGAACCTACGAGCAGTACTTC.